This T cell receptor (beta chain) was sequenced for a study of T-cell reconstitution after alpha-beta-depleted transplantation in children. General study points: The study reportedly traced alpha-beta T cells about two months after transplant to several hundred expanded graft clones. T-cell counts and diversity at one year post-transplant came mainly from newly produced T cells. Day-60 TCRbeta diversity that was high in some patients was derived from surviving recipient T cells and thymic progenitors.

Many counts were recorded for this clonotype. Its antigen is unidentified. Preparing the TCRbeta library involved the use of unique molecular identifiers. TCRdb ran MiXCR on the PCR reads and lists one entry per CDR3 protein. This sample has about 120,000 distinct CDR3 sequences, with 20% to 25% found just once. V dropped 3 bases and J dropped 1; count of bases not matched to a gene: 9. Germline values: CDR1 MDHEN, CDR2 SYDVKM. This CDR3 has 17 residues. This specimen was PBMCs, mostly from graft donor cells, taken 180 days after TCRalphabeta/CD19-depleted stem cell transplant. This receptor was obtained from a male patient aged 2-15 years who had a stem cell transplant for chronic granulomatous disease, so the T cells may come from the graft donor. The chain has TRBV28 and TRBJ2-3, with TRBD1 matching over 8 bases. The DNA of the CDR3 is TGTGCCAGCAGTTTTCCCCGGACAGGGTGGGGCACAGATACGCAGTATTTT. It encodes CASSFPRTGWGTDTQYF. Combining the CDR3 with reference TRBV28 and TRBJ2-3 gives the whole variable domain DVKVTQSSRYLVKRTGEKVFLECVQDMDHENMFWYRQDPGLGLRLIYFSYDVKMKEKGDIPEGYSVSREKKERFSLILESASTNQTSMYLCASSFPRTGWGTDTQYFGPGTRLTVL.